The 17 T cell receptor beta chains below all came from one sample that was sequenced in a study of shared clonotypes between healthy human individuals. Only in-frame clones appear in the TCRdb table, and some are missing; sequencing was by immunoSEQ multiplex PCR. The table has roughly 1,000,000 clones, more than 75% seen once; the top ten hold more than 0.5%. The sample consisted of memory CD4+ T cells from PBMCs. The subset here: CD45RA-negative fraction. All receptors come from a man aged 18 to 30 in good health. Some clones in this sample may be carry-over from other donors' samples.

This clone was seen once. The CDR3 DNA sequence: TGTGCCAGCAGCTTGGTCATATCCGGACTGGCTGACGAGCAGTACTTC. This gives the protein CASSLVISGLADEQYF. This sequence joins TRBV5-4 and TRBJ2-7, with a possible D match to TRBD2 (5 bases). The CDR3 is 16 residues long. V gave up 0 bases and J gave up 5 bases, with 18 bases separating them. From germline, CDR1 is SGHNT and CDR2 YYREEE (reference sequence).

Concerning this clone itself: Germline and junction disagree at one end, which may indicate a read error. The rearrangement links TRBV18 to TRBJ2-3; either TRBD1 or TRBD2 may supply D (5 bases each). Germline loops: CDR1 KGHSH, CDR2 LQKENI. This CDR3 is built from 14 residues. CDR3 in amino acids: CASSTPGTESSQYF. The CDR3 region has the DNA TGTGCCAGCTCAACACCCGGGACGGAGTCTTCGCAGTATTTT.

This chain joins TRBV4-3 and TRBJ1-4, with no clear D. Germline V gene data show CDR1 as LGHNA and CDR2 as YSLEER. Between the trimmed V and J ends, which lost 0 bases and 5 bases, there was a span of 7 bases. CDR3 length equals 14 residues. The CDR3 sequence: CASSQDGINEKLFF. DNA of the CDR3: TGCGCCAGCAGCCAAGACGGTATAAATGAAAAACTGTTTTTT.

A few counts support this clone. Written as DNA, the CDR3 is TGTGCCAGCAGCGGAGGACTAGCGGGAAGCCCAGAGACCCAGTACTTC. This encodes CASSGGLAGSPETQYF. The chain has TRBV7-6 and TRBJ2-5, with 12 bases lining up with TRBD2. CDR3 size: 16 residues. Germline V CDR1 and CDR2: SGHVS, FNYEAQ. J lost 4 bases, V lost 5 bases, and 8 bases had no gene match.

The chain is built from TRBV15 and TRBJ2-3, with no clear D. The CDR3 covers 13 residues. V lost 3 bases and J 4 bases, leaving 8 bases between the germline ends. CDR1 and CDR2 from the germline V gene are LNHNV and YYDKDF (reference sequence). The CDR3 reads CATSRPLPDTQYF. The DNA of the CDR3 is TGTGCCACCAGCAGGCCCCTCCCAGATACGCAGTATTTT.

The CDR3 coding sequence is TGCGCCAGCAGCTTGATGGGACCCGAAGGAGAGACCCAGTACTTC. It yields the protein CASSLMGPEGETQYF. The rearrangement links TRBV5-1 to TRBJ2-5; D possibly uses TRBD1 or TRBD2 (5 bases each). V was clipped by 1 base and J by 4 bases, with 14 bases between them. This CDR3 is built from 15 residues. CDR1 and CDR2 from the germline V gene are SGHRS and YFSETQ.

This chain links TRBV14 with TRBJ1-4; the D gene is possibly TRBD1 (5 bases). Per the germline V gene, CDR1 is SGHDN and CDR2 is FVKESK. There are 13 residues in the CDR3. Trimming stripped 4 bases from V and 5 bases from J, with 8 bases between. CDR3 in amino acids: CASSRGRNEKLFF. The CDR3 coding sequence is TGTGCCAGCAGCCGGGGCCGAAATGAAAAACTGTTTTTT.

The chain recombines TRBV5-4 with TRBJ2-7; D is uncertain. This CDR3 has 15 residues. V gave up 3 bases and J gave up 0 bases, with 13 bases separating them. CDR1 and CDR2 from the germline V gene are SGHNT and YYREEE (reference sequence). The CDR3 nucleotides are TGTGCCAGCAGCTCAGGATTAACAGTCTCCTACGAGCAGTACTTC. This sequence encodes CASSSGLTVSYEQYF.

V gene TRBV28 combines with J gene TRBJ1-4; D gene uncertain. Germline CDR1 is MDHEN and CDR2 is SYDVKM. The length of the CDR3 is 12 residues. The CDR3 nucleotides are TGTGGGGCAGGCCTCTCTAATGAAAAACTGTTTTTT. This sequence encodes CGAGLSNEKLFF.

The chain couples TRBV6-5 to TRBJ2-1, with D unresolved. This CDR3 comprises 15 residues. Trimming cost V 6 bases and J 1 base, with 13 bases left between them. Germline V gene data show CDR1 as MNHEY and CDR2 as SVGAGI. The DNA for the CDR3 is TGTGCCAGCAGCACTCTCGACTCTTCCTACAATGAGCAGTTCTTC. Encoded protein: CASSTLDSSYNEQFF.

As for this clone: A single base separates this from a much larger clone, so it may be a read error. This CDR3 is also generated by other DNA sequences in the sample. CDR3 nucleotide sequence: TGTGCCAGCAGTGGTGACTCTGGGGCCAACGTCCTGACTTTC. Translating gives CASSGDSGANVLTF. V is TRBV2 and J is TRBJ2-6; no firm D call. V was clipped by 4 bases and J by 0 bases, with 4 bases between them. Germline CDR1 is SNHLY and CDR2 is FYNNEI. CDR3 size: 14 residues.

The V and J genes are TRBV28 and TRBJ1-5, with a possible D match to TRBD1 (6 bases). The CDR3 contains 13 residues. V was cut by 6 bases and J by 3 bases, with 9 bases left in between. CDR1 and CDR2 from the germline V gene are MDHEN and SYDVKM. CDR3 residues: CASSRDNNQPQHF. The DNA for the CDR3 is TGTGCCAGCAGCCGGGACAACAATCAGCCCCAGCATTTT.

This chain links TRBV15 with TRBJ2-5; no clear D. CDR3 length: 15 residues. V was trimmed by 0 bases and J by 0 bases, leaving 8 bases between them. Germline loops: CDR1 LNHNV, CDR2 YYDKDF (reference sequence). The CDR3 bases are TGTGCCACCAGCAGAGATCGGAGAAACCAAGAGACCCAGTACTTC. Translated, it gives CATSRDRRNQETQYF. Full variable domain (outside the CDR3, taken from reference TRBV15 and TRBJ2-5): DAMVIQNPRYQVTQFGKPVTLSCSQTLNHNVMYWYQQKSSQAPKLLFHYYDKDFNNEADTPDNFQSRRPNTSFCFLDIRSPGLGDTAMYLCATSRDRRNQETQYFGPGTRLLVL.

The rearrangement links TRBV27 to TRBJ1-2, with D possibly TRBD1 on 5 matching bases. V dropped 6 bases and J dropped 8 bases, with 16 bases sitting between them. Germline CDR1 reads MNHEY; CDR2 reads SMNVEV (reference sequence). The CDR3 contains 13 residues. Written as DNA, the CDR3 is TGTGCCAGCAGAAAACCAGGGATGGGCGGCTACACCTTC. This codes for CASRKPGMGGYTF.

Worth noting for this clone: This likely reflects a read error, since a far larger clone is one base away. The J gene is TRBJ2-6, the V gene TRBV5-4, with D maybe TRBD2 (5 bases). Germline V gene sequence: CDR1 SGHNT, CDR2 YYREEE (reference sequence). V gave up 4 bases and J gave up 0 bases, with 5 bases separating them. The CDR3 length is 14 residues. CDR3 bases: TGTGCCAGCAGCGCGGGCTCTGGGGCCAACGTCCTGACTTTC. Translating it yields CASSAGSGANVLTF. Full variable domain (outside the CDR3, taken from reference TRBV5-4 and TRBJ2-6): ETGVTQSPTHLIKTRGQQVTLRCSSQSGHNTVSWYQQALGQGPQFIFQYYREEENGRGNFPPRFSGLQFPNYSSELNVNALELDDSALYLCASSAGSGANVLTFGAGSRLTVL.

The chain has TRBV15 and TRBJ2-1; 14 bases are shared with TRBD2. This CDR3 is built from 14 residues. In germline, CDR1 is LNHNV, CDR2 YYDKDF (reference sequence). Trimming took 8 bases from V and 12 from J; bases not matched to a gene: 9. The chain's CDR3 is CATSGTSGSMAQFF. As DNA, the CDR3 is TGTGCCACCTCCGGGACTAGCGGGAGTATGGCGCAGTTCTTC.

Notes on this clone: The identical CDR3 is also encoded by other nucleotide sequences in the sample. The V call is TRBV14, the J call TRBJ2-2; no definite D call. This CDR3 region has 13 residues. The V and J ends lost 0 bases and 5 bases respectively, with 4 bases between them. Per the germline V gene, CDR1 is SGHDN and CDR2 is FVKESK. The CDR3: CASSQDLTGELFF. The DNA of the CDR3 is TGTGCCAGCAGCCAAGATTTAACCGGGGAGCTGTTTTTT.